This T cell receptor (beta chain) was captured by sequencing in a study of spatial heterogeneity in lung cancer. A unique molecular identifier was carried by every single TCR cDNA molecule. MiXCR, run by TCRdb on the 5' RACE reads, gives a single entry per CDR3 protein. The sample includes approximately 93,000 distinct CDR3 sequences, roughly a fifth of them seen just once. The ends were cut back, 5 bases at V and 7 bases at J, with 11 bases in the middle. This CDR3 contains 12 residues. Germline V gene sequence: CDR1 SEHNR, CDR2 FQNEAQ (reference sequence). Time point here: blood at routine non-recurrence follow-up after resection. Unsorted whole RNA samples from tumor, nontumor lung or frozen PBMC were sequenced. Study-wide results and caveats: Among blood samples, ubiquitous expanded tumor TCRs appeared more at resection than at follow-up.

In this sample, this clonotype turned up many times. Its antigen remains unknown. This receptor was identified in a male donor with early-stage non-small cell lung cancer. The starting material was PBMCs, obtained at follow-up. The J gene is TRBJ1-1, the V gene TRBV7-9, with D perhaps matching TRBD1 (6 bases). Here the CDR3 reads CASSQDRYEAFF. The CDR3 region has the DNA TGTGCCAGCAGCCAGGACAGATATGAAGCTTTCTTT.